Included here is one T cell receptor (beta chain) sequence, with context. Its binding antigen is unknown. No per-base quality is available; no much larger clone lies one base away. The CDR3 spans 17 residues, from the cysteine through the phenylalanine. The only DNA kept is the CDR3, 51 bases in frame from the first base. CDR1 SGHDT and CDR2 YYEEEE were looked up in the germline V gene. The junction shows trimming of 2 bases on V and 1 base on J, and the gene matches do not reach 9 bases of it. The entry originates in a study of cytomegalovirus exposure and HLA in healthy donors (dated by TCRdb to 2015 to 2018). Broadly, across the study: According to an earlier analysis of several hundred of the donors, about 179 million T cells yielded 117 million unique TCR beta sequences and 276 Gb of sequence data. An early release that covered 640 HLA-typed donors contained approximately 290 gigabases of sequencing data and about 93 million unique TCR sequences. The genetic ancestry cluster associated with self-reported Caucasian donors included about four fifths of the roughly 390 genotyped donors. The study was designed to test whether signatures of past pathogen exposure could be identified by cataloging public T cell receptors. The T cell repertoires of several hundred subjects were profiled by immunosequencing and related to cytomegalovirus serostatus. A separate validation cohort of 100 to 150 different subjects was used in addition to the approximately 610-subject first cohort. To predict cytomegalovirus infection status, the study combined high-throughput TCR immunosequencing, statistical association of individual TCRs with disease status, and machine learning. In a later analysis, previously published TCR beta repertoires from about 640 donors were re-analyzed and high-resolution HLA genotyping was added so that TCR occurrence patterns could be studied. Rather than drawing on any new phenotypic data, the later analysis identified candidate immune exposures from TCR beta sequences and the way those sequences occurred across donors. In an earlier analysis of roughly 580 of the donors, high-throughput TCR beta sequencing was used to judge whether each TCR beta V gene segment behaved as functional or pseudogenic. Donor age, sex, ethnicity and CMV serostatus were collected together with the repertoire data. In a later genetic analysis, genome-wide SNP genotypes for 398 of the 666 donors were used, and that subset was treated as a discovery cohort. All discovery cohort repertoires had been generated using a single sequencing platform. HLA typing included class I and class II loci at four-digit resolution. The number of typed donors differed by locus: about 620-640 for A, B, C, DRB1 and DQB1; 522 for DQA1; about 600 for DPA1; and around 490 for DPB1. Several DR-DQ haplotypes were treated as single units for association and clustering because of strong linkage in the cohort. Among several hundred genotyped donors of the cohort, an average of approximately 200,000 unique TCR beta nucleotide sequences was sequenced per donor, of which 15% to 20% were non-productive. Findings and caveats that apply to the study as a whole: A further reported finding was that TCR beta sequences accurately predicted the HLA-A and HLA-B alleles for most subjects in the first cohort. Most TCR sequences were seen in very few donors, while some public TCRs were found in many individuals. The cohort was sequenced for TCR beta chains only, and without alpha or paired-chain data the features that could be detected were limited. In a later genetic analysis, a missense DCLRE1C variant was associated with V-gene and J-gene trimming of TCR beta chains, and the association was replicated in an independent cohort. Cytomegalovirus status was reported to be diagnosed by the classifier with high specificity and sensitivity in both the original and validation cohorts. The 87-base-pair reads could not distinguish some IMGT-functional V segments, including TRBV6-2 and TRBV6-3, so those segments were excluded. A later analysis found that HLA-associated TCR beta chains were more clonally expanded and had lower generation probabilities than equally common non-associated chains. A few of the identified cytomegalovirus-associated TCR beta chains were confirmed in vitro to be specific for cytomegalovirus antigens. In a later genetic analysis, fewer N-insertions in productive TCRs were reported among donors in an Asian-associated ancestry cluster than the roughly 670-donor mean. Presence/absence analyses assumed roughly uniform sequencing depth across donors, an assumption that may not hold. The study gave a list of over 150 TCR beta chains associated with cytomegalovirus. It was suggested by the authors that the approach could potentially be generalized to other disease states and immunological phenotypes. Several of the top co-occurrence clusters appeared to be linked to parvovirus B19, influenza, CMV and Epstein-Barr virus, according to a later analysis. Fewer than 20 rarely observed V segments, including chromosome 9 orphons, were excluded from the earlier analysis of several hundred of the donors because counts were too low. CMV serostatus was the only immune exposure information available for the cohort. In a later analysis, TCR association rates were found to vary across HLA loci, with the most associated TCRs seen for DRB1 alleles and the fewest for HLA-C alleles. Because some donors lacked HLA typing at each locus, the association tests relied only on the typed subset. A later analysis found that most CMV-associated TCR beta chains appeared HLA-restricted, with HLA associations seemingly driven largely by CMV exposure. Linkage disequilibrium might explain the correlated functional status among segregating V segments, but an unknown experimental factor could not be excluded. When HLA alleles, especially DR and DQ, strongly co-occurred, attributing TCR associations to individual alleles was difficult. A cluster of highly shared sequence variants was judged likely to represent a technical artifact of the sequencing pipeline. Specific HLA alleles were associated with 16,951 TCR beta sequences at a false discovery rate of 0.05 in a later analysis. In an earlier analysis of roughly 500 of the donors, most TCR beta V segments appeared in productive rearrangements about 87% or about 30% of the time, broadly matching IMGT annotations.

The cohort comprised fewer than 700 healthy bone marrow donors. All cohort members were sampled while nominally healthy, although unrecorded immune exposures were likely present. The donor tested CMV seropositive, placing the donor among the 310 or so seropositive members of the cohort. Each donor provided a peripheral blood sample, and peripheral blood mononuclear cells were used for TCR beta sequencing. The Qiagen DNeasy Blood Extraction Kit was used to extract genomic DNA from the blood cell samples. The receptor library was made with the immunoSEQ multiplex PCR assay. The multiplex PCR relied on a mix of 60 forward primers for TCR Vbeta segments and 13 reverse primers for TCR Jbeta segments. A multiplex PCR assay on genomic DNA amplified the CDR3 region of rearranged TCR beta genes. The Illumina HiSeq System was used to sequence the amplified TCR beta libraries as 87-base-pair reads. The source study handled its data this way. A later analysis tallied approximately 87 million unique TCR beta chains across the 666 repertoires, and approximately 12 million of those chains were shared by two or more donors. To remove PCR and sequencing errors, raw reads were error-corrected and collapsed into unique sequences using a nearest-neighbor algorithm that merged closely related sequences. To assign V, D and J gene segments, CDR3 sequences were aligned to IMGT reference sequences. Each retained sequence needed at least a six-nucleotide match to both a V gene segment and a J gene segment. Rearrangements were called productive when the CDR3 lacked stop codons and stayed in frame with V and J; all others were non-productive. CDR3 was defined by IMGT convention, running from the second conserved V-encoded cysteine to the conserved J-encoded phenylalanine. Sequences without an unambiguous match to a single V gene segment were excluded from the earlier analysis of several hundred of the donors. In an earlier analysis of roughly 500 of the donors, V segments were called functional above 56.7% productive rearrangements and were called segregating when the between-donor standard deviation exceeded 5%. To diagnose cytomegalovirus status from the catalog of TCR beta chain sequences, a statistical classification framework was built. In a later analysis, V and J genes were assigned by comparing TCR nucleotide sequences against IMGT/GENE-DB human TR gene sequences. Using the TCRdist pipeline, a later analysis assigned CDR3 sequences along with most-parsimonious VDJ recombination scenarios. A later analysis defined each TCR beta chain by its CDR3 amino acid sequence plus V-gene family, and excluded reads lacking a unique V-gene family. In a later analysis, fewer than 600 highly shared, low-generation-probability nucleotide sequences were removed to address suspected cross-contamination and a sequencing artifact. A later analysis calculated a clonal expansion index for each public chain from normalized within-repertoire ranks of inferred template counts. Generation probabilities in a later analysis came from a VDJ recombination model fitted to out-of-frame rearrangements, and those results were checked against IGoR. In a later analysis, TCR-TCR, TCR-HLA and TCR-CMV co-occurrence was scored with hypergeometric tests, and a repertoire-size bias correction was applied to TCR pairs. False discovery rates were estimated in a later analysis by permuting HLA or CMV assignments 20 times. In a later analysis, co-occurring TCRs were grouped with DBSCAN, and TCRdist sequence similarity was added when clustering was performed within HLA-allele-positive subsets. Co-occurrence clustering excluded repertoires with fewer than 30,000 or more than 120,000 public chains, plus five with anomalous nucleotide sharing. TCRdb took over this immuneACCESS table, retaining in-frame rearrangements with V and J assigned. Such tables are incomplete; in checked studies, under half of the missing clones stem from an unresolved V gene, and the remainder is unexplained. The DNA gave D and trimming, while V, J and clone size come from that table. The sample profile shows 65,000 to 70,000 clones; 85% to 90% of them were found once. The ten largest make up about 12% of the sample.

The rearranged segments are TRBV5-6 and TRBJ2-3, and TRBD1 aligns with 8 junction nucleotides. The receptor comes from a woman aged 25 to 39 in good health and CMV-seropositive. Input material: PBMCs. CDR3 protein: CASSFLRTGTGTDTQYF. The nucleotides are TGTGCCAGCAGCTTCCTCAGGACAGGGACGGGCACAGATACGCAGTATTTT.